This TCR beta chain is drawn from a study of early T cells in non-severe SARS-CoV-2 infection. Study information: With bulk RNA from unsorted whole blood as input, sequencing yielded unpaired chains.

This CDR3 is built from 18 residues. J was trimmed by 0 bases and V by 4 bases; bases with no gene match: 6. Germline V gene data show CDR1 as KGHDR and CDR2 as SFDVKD. TCRdb fed the 5' RACE reads into MiXCR, producing one record per CDR3 protein. Of some 48,000 distinct CDR3 sequences listed, about 4.2% are singletons. This clonotype was picked up a small number of times. The sequenced sample was whole blood. The TCR comes from an adult who was a healthcare worker with PCR-confirmed SARS-CoV-2 infection or an uninfected control (not recorded which). The rearrangement links TRBV24-1 to TRBJ2-5; 14 bases agree with TRBD2. CDR3 DNA sequence: TGTGCCACCAGTGACTCGACTAGCGGGAGGGCCCACCAAGAGACCCAGTACTTC. This gives the protein CATSDSTSGRAHQETQYF.